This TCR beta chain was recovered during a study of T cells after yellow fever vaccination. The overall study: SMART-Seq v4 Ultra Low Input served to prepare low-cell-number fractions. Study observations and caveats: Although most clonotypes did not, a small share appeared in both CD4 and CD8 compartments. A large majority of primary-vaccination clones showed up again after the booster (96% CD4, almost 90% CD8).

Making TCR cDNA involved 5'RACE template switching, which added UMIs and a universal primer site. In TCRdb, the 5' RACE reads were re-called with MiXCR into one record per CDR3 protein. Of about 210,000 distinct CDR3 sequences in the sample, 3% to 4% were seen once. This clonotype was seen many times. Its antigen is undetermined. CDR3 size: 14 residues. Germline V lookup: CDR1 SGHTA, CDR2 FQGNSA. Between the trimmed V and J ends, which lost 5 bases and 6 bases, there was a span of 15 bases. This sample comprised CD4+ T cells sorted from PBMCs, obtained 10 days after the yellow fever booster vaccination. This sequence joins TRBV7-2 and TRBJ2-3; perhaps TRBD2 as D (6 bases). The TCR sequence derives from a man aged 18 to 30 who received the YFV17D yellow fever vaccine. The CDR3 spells CASSRPPGRDTQYF. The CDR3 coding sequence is TGTGCCAGCAGCAGGCCCCCTGGGAGGGATACGCAGTATTTT.